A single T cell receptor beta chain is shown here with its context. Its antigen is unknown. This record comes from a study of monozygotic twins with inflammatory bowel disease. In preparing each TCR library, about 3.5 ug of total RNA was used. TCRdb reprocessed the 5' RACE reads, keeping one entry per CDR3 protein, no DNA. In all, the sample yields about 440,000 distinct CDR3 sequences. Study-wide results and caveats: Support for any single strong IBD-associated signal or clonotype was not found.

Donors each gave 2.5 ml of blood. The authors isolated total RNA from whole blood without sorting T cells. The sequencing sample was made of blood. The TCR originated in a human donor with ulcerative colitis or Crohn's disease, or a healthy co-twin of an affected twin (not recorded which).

The CDR3 reads CASSLQSRTDTQYF. The chain recombines TRBV7-2 with TRBJ2-3. Per the germline V gene, CDR1 is SGHTA and CDR2 is FQGNSA. The CDR3 consists of 14 residues.